This TCR beta chain is drawn from a study of blood T cell repertoires in COVID-19. Turning to the study itself: Acute and convalescent COVID-19 samples came from the United States, Italy and Spain. The cDNA or gDNA used as material had been derived from T cells, B-cell-depleted T cells, or PBMCs.

Trimming cost V 7 bases and J 5 bases; bases outside gene matches: 17. The germline V gene has CDR1 SGHRS and CDR2 YFSETQ. CDR3 length: 16 residues. Authors' analysis steps: Amplifying reference gene primers gave estimates of nucleated cell counts. Using immunoSEQ multiplex PCR, the repertoire was profiled, and TCRdb retains in-frame clones only, with some absent. The V and J calls and clone size are taken from that table; D and trimming were inferred from the DNA. Of 90,000 to 140,000 clones listed, around 86% were seen once; the top ten hold less than 45%. The sequenced material came from peripheral blood. This receptor was identified in a man older than 75 with acute or convalescent COVID-19. The chain employs TRBV5-1 and TRBJ2-5; 7 bases map to TRBD1. The DNA for the CDR3 is TGCGCCAGCCGACCAACTGTGACAGGGATTCACGAGACCCAGTACTTC. It codes for CASRPTVTGIHETQYF.